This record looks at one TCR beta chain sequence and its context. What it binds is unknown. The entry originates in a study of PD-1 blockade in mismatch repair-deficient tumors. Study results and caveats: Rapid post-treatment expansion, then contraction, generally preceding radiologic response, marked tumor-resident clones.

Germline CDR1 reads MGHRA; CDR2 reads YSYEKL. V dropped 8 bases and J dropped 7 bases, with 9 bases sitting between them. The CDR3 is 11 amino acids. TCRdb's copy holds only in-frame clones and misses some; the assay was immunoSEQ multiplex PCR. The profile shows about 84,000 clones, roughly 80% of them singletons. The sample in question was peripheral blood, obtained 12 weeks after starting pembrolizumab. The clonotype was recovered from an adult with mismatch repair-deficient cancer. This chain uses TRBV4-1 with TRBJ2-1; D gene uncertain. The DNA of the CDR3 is TGCGCCAGCCGTCAAACTAATGAGCAGTTCTTC. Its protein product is CASRQTNEQFF.